The entry below describes one TCR beta chain. Libraries were prepared by immunoSEQ multiplex PCR; TCRdb keeps only in-frame clonotypes and omits some of them. This table has approximately 150,000 clones, under 95% appearing once. Germline V gene data show CDR1 as SQVTM and CDR2 as ANQGSEA. Unmatched junction bases numbered 4, after V lost 4 bases and J lost 4 bases. CDR3 length: 13 amino acids. The sample is drawn from a study of T cell responses to AZD1222 COVID-19 vaccine. Specimen: peripheral blood, collected 28 days after the second AZD1222 dose. The origin of this receptor is an adult who received the AZD1222 COVID-19 vaccine. The chain uses TRBV29-1 and TRBJ2-1; 7 nucleotides agree with TRBD2. CDR3 residues: CSVAREEYNEQFF. For the CDR3, the DNA is TGCAGCGTTGCCCGGGAGGAGTACAATGAGCAGTTCTTC.